This T cell receptor beta chain was sequenced for a study of prognosis after radiotherapy for stage I lung cancer. This clonotype appeared many times. One end of the junction fails to match germline, which may point to a read error. Every member of the patient group was node-negative on CT and PET/CT (none had prior chemotherapy, radiotherapy or other malignancies). TCR beta CDR3 amplification from genomic DNA was performed by two-round multiplex PCR. It was primers specific to each TRBV and TRBJ gene that first-round PCR used. TCRdb reprocessed the multiplex PCR reads via MiXCR and lists one record per CDR3 protein. The sample has some 34,000 distinct CDR3 sequences, around 30% seen once. This CDR3 has 15 residues.

This chain links TRBV12-3 or TRBV12-4 with TRBJ1-5; possibly TRBD1 for D (5 bases). This TCR was recovered from a donor at least 50 years old with non-small cell lung cancer. The material was PBMCs, obtained before or after stereotactic body radiation therapy (not recorded which). The CDR3 nucleotides read TGTGCCAGCAGTTTATTGGGGGGTGGCAATCAGCCCCGGCATTTT. Encoded protein: CASSLLGGGNQPRHF.